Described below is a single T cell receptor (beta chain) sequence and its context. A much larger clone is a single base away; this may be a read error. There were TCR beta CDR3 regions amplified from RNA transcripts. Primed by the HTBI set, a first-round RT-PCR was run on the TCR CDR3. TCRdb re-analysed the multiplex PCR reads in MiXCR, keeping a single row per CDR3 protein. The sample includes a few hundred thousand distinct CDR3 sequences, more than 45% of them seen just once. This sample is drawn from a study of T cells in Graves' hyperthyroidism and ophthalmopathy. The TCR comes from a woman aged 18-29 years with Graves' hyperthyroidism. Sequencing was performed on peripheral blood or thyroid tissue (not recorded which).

CDR3 in DNA: TGTGCCAGCAGCTTACCTCTTCAGGGGGAAAAACTGTTTTTT. Protein sequence: CASSLPLQGEKLFF. This chain links TRBV13 with TRBJ1-4, with D possibly TRBD1 on 6 matching bases. Germline-derived CDR1 and CDR2 are PRHDT and FYEKMQ (reference sequence). Trimming removed 2 bases at V and 8 bases at J, with 12 bases between. The CDR3 has 14 amino acids.